The clone carrying this TCR beta chain occurred many times. Its antigen is unknown. CDR1 and CDR2 (germline): LNHDA, SQIVND (reference sequence). The ends were cut back, 6 bases at V and 10 bases at J, with 17 bases in the middle. This CDR3 comprises 13 residues. These data belong to a study of regulatory T cells in long-lasting Graves disease. Time point here: newly diagnosed GD, antithyroid drugs for less than 3 months. The TCR library was made from RNA that had been extracted from PBMCs in TRIzol. Graves' disease diagnosis used American Thyroid Association guidelines. As a group, patients came from one endocrinology department in Xi'an, China. iRepertoire HTBI primers and Arm-PCR of CDR3 regions built TCR beta libraries. TCRdb ran MiXCR on the multiplex PCR reads and lists one entry per CDR3 protein. The sample holds roughly 380,000 distinct CDR3 sequences; around 15% are singletons and the top ten take around a fifth.

General study findings and limits: Researchers examined only peripheral blood and not thyroid tissue. Persistent cases favored TRBV28, TRBJ1-2 and TRBJ2-5.

The chain uses TRBV19 and TRBJ2-3; D call uncertain. The sample consisted of peripheral blood mononuclear cells (PBMCs), taken at new diagnosis, from a patient treated with antithyroid drugs. The TCR was taken from a female donor with Graves disease. The CDR3 reads CASRKGPGISQYF. CDR3 coding DNA: TGTGCCAGTAGGAAAGGACCAGGAATTTCGCAGTATTTT.